This paragraph reports one T cell receptor (beta chain). This CDR3 comprises 15 residues. The V gene's germline CDR1 is LGHNA and CDR2 YSLEER. V lost 4 bases to trimming and J lost 3 bases, with 14 bases between them. The data were obtained in a study of T cell responses to AZD1222 COVID-19 vaccine. Assay used: immunoSEQ multiplex PCR; TCRdb lists only in-frame clones, some missing. The data show about 150,000 clones, 70% to 90% seen once. Sequenced here: peripheral blood, sampled 28 days after the second dose of the MenACWY control vaccine. This chain uses TRBV4-3 with TRBJ2-3, with a tentative D call TRBD2 (6 bases). This sequence was found in an adult who received the MenACWY meningococcal vaccine as a control. Written as DNA, the CDR3 is TGCGCCAGCAGCCCCTCTAGCGACAGTACAGATACGCAGTATTTT. Amino acids: CASSPSSDSTDTQYF.